These 18 T cell receptor beta chains were all obtained from the same sample, sequenced in a study of cytomegalovirus exposure and HLA in healthy donors. The PCR was carried out with 60 Vbeta primers and 13 Jbeta primers. Data came from immunoSEQ multiplex PCR; TCRdb stores just in-frame clones and leaves some out. The table records approximately 160,000 clones, 60% to 85% of them present only once. The sequenced material came from PBMCs. These receptors came from a female donor in good health and CMV-seronegative.

The chain employs TRBV15 and TRBJ2-1; 11 bases are shared with TRBD2. Germline assignment: CDR1 LNHNV and CDR2 YYDKDF (reference sequence). The CDR3 is 16 amino acids. The V segment lost 0 bases and the J segment 6 bases; nucleotides outside the gene matches: 4. The CDR3 region is CATSREGTSGFNEQFF. The CDR3 nucleotides are TGTGCCACCAGCAGAGAAGGGACTAGCGGTTTCAATGAGCAGTTCTTC. The full variable domain, with the rest looked up from reference TRBV15 and TRBJ2-1, is DAMVIQNPRYQVTQFGKPVTLSCSQTLNHNVMYWYQQKSSQAPKLLFHYYDKDFNNEADTPDNFQSRRPNTSFCFLDIRSPGLGDTAMYLCATSREGTSGFNEQFFGPGTRLTVL.

The chain uses TRBV15 and TRBJ1-2; D not resolved. V dropped 0 bases and J dropped 5 bases, with 7 bases sitting between them. The CDR3 runs 13 residues. Germline V lookup: CDR1 LNHNV, CDR2 YYDKDF (reference sequence). CDR3 loop: CATSRDNPYGYTF. The CDR3 nucleotides are TGTGCCACCAGCAGAGATAATCCGTATGGCTACACCTTC.

This sequence joins TRBV28 and TRBJ2-7; TRBD1 matches at 8 bases. Germline-derived CDR1 and CDR2 are MDHEN and SYDVKM. The CDR3 has 14 amino acids. V trimming: 7 bases; J trimming: 4 bases; junction bases outside the gene matches: 9. The CDR3 bases are TGTGCCAGCAATCAGGGGGCGCGTCGGTACGAGCAGTACTTC. Translation: CASNQGARRYEQYF.

The chain has TRBV7-6 and TRBJ2-2, with a possible D match to TRBD2 (6 bases). Germline V gives CDR1 SGHVS, CDR2 FNYEAQ. The CDR3 has 16 residues. Trimming pared 1 base from V and 2 bases from J, leaving 11 bases between. CDR3 coding DNA: TGTGCCAGCAGCTTAGATCCCGGGAGTAACACCGGGGAGCTGTTTTTT. As protein: CASSLDPGSNTGELFF.

The genes are TRBV7-2 and TRBJ2-2; 9 positions match TRBD1. V lost 5 bases to trimming and J lost 7 bases; unmatched junction nucleotides: 8. Germline assignment: CDR1 SGHTA and CDR2 FQGNSA. The CDR3 is 15 amino acids. CDR3 nucleotide sequence: TGTGCCAGCAGCCCCACAGGGGGCGCCGGCGGGGAGCTGTTTTTT. Translation gives CASSPTGGAGGELFF.

The chain links TRBV9 to TRBJ2-2; 12 bases match TRBD2. The germline CDR1 and CDR2 sequences are SGDLS and YYNGEE. Trimming took 2 bases from V and 4 from J; bases not matched to a gene: 9. The CDR3 has 18 amino acids. CDR3 loop: CASSVKTSGGAGTGELFF. In DNA, the CDR3 is TGTGCCAGCAGCGTTAAGACTAGCGGGGGCGCAGGCACCGGGGAGCTGTTTTTT.

The rearrangement links TRBV30 to TRBJ1-1, with D perhaps matching TRBD1 (5 bases). Trimming stripped 5 bases from V and 5 bases from J, with 12 bases between. Germline CDR1 is GTSNPN and CDR2 is SVGIG (reference sequence). The CDR3 totals 12 residues. CDR3 in amino acids: CAWAGGPTEAFF. CDR3 in DNA: TGTGCCTGGGCGGGGGGACCAACTGAAGCTTTCTTT.

This rearrangement joins TRBV19 to TRBJ1-1; 7 nucleotides match TRBD1. The germline V gene has CDR1 LNHDA and CDR2 SQIVND (reference sequence). Losses at the gene ends were 3 bases for V and 1 base for J; bases not matched to a gene: 8. This CDR3 is built from 16 residues. In DNA form, the CDR3 reads TGTGCCAGTAGTATTCTCCCCGACAGGGAGAACACTGAAGCTTTCTTT. Encoded protein: CASSILPDRENTEAFF.

J is TRBJ2-3 and V is TRBV11-2; 7 nucleotides line up with TRBD1. The CDR3 totals 15 residues. The germline V gene encodes CDR1 SGHAT and CDR2 FQNNGV. The junction had 5 bases not matched to a gene; V was cut back by 5 bases and J by 0 bases. This CDR3 is CASSLRDRSTDTQYF. The DNA for the CDR3 is TGTGCCAGCAGCCTCCGGGACAGAAGCACAGATACGCAGTATTTT. Supplemented by reference TRBV11-2 and TRBJ2-3, the full variable domain reads EAGVAQSPRYKIIEKRQSVAFWCNPISGHATLYWYQQILGQGPKLLIQFQNNGVVDDSQLPKDRFSAERLKGVDSTLKIQPAKLEDSAVYLCASSLRDRSTDTQYFGPGTRLTVL.

This chain connects TRBV29-1 to TRBJ1-1, with a tentative D call TRBD1 (6 bases). Germline V CDR1 and CDR2: SQVTM, ANQGSEA. The germline V and J ends were trimmed by 2 bases and 5 bases, with 12 bases remaining between them. CDR3 size: 13 residues. In DNA form, the CDR3 reads TGCAGCGTTGAAAAACAGGGTGTGACTGAAGCTTTCTTT. It is translated as CSVEKQGVTEAFF. The whole variable domain, remainder taken from reference TRBV29-1 and TRBJ1-1, is SAVISQKPSRDICQRGTSLTIQCQVDSQVTMMFWYRQQPGQSLTLIATANQGSEATYESGFVIDKFPISRPNLTFSTLTVSNMSPEDSSIYLCSVEKQGVTEAFFGQGTRLTVV.

The chain has TRBV30 and TRBJ1-2; D possibly corresponds to TRBD1 (5 bases). Trimming pared 4 bases from V and 3 bases from J, leaving 9 bases between. The CDR3 is made up of 12 amino acids. The germline V gene encodes CDR1 GTSNPN and CDR2 SVGIG (reference sequence). CDR3 DNA: TGTGCCTGGACAAGGGGTTACTATGGCTACACCTTC. Translating it yields CAWTRGYYGYTF.

The chain has TRBV27 and TRBJ2-1; weak D call: TRBD2 (6 bases). There are 16 residues in the CDR3. Between the trimmed V and J ends, which lost 4 bases and 0 bases, there was a span of 13 bases. Germline CDR1 MNHEY, CDR2 SMNVEV (reference sequence). The CDR3 sequence: CASSSPGLSSYNEQFF. The CDR3 DNA reads as TGTGCCAGCAGTTCACCGGGACTGAGCTCCTACAATGAGCAGTTCTTC.

J is TRBJ2-2 and V is TRBV9; D is possibly TRBD2 (7 bases). The germline V and J ends were trimmed by 5 bases and 7 bases, with 18 bases remaining between them. The length of the CDR3 is 15 residues. The germline V gene encodes CDR1 SGDLS and CDR2 YYNGEE. The CDR3 reads CASRGGRGRGGELFF. CDR3 bases: TGTGCCAGCAGAGGGGGAAGAGGGAGGGGCGGGGAGCTGTTTTTT.

This rearrangement joins TRBV27 to TRBJ1-5; maybe TRBD1 (6 bases). The CDR3 length is 17 residues. The germline V gene encodes CDR1 MNHEY and CDR2 SMNVEV (reference sequence). The V and J ends lost 4 bases and 0 bases respectively, with 16 bases between them. The CDR3 DNA reads TGTGCCAGCAGTTCCAAAACGCGACAGGATAGCAATCAGCCCCAGCATTTT. This sequence encodes CASSSKTRQDSNQPQHF.

CDR3 DNA sequence: TGTGCCAGCAGCCAAGAATGGAGGACAGGAGATTCTGGGGCCAACGTCCTGACTTTC. Residues: CASSQEWRTGDSGANVLTF. The chain recombines TRBV4-2 with TRBJ2-6; 7 nucleotides line up with TRBD1. Germline CDR1 is LGHNA and CDR2 is YNFKEQ. V shed 0 bases, J shed 1 base, and the junction held 9 bases outside the gene matches. The CDR3 sequence is 19 residues long.

The J gene is TRBJ2-4, the V gene TRBV10-1, with D possibly matching TRBD2 (6 bases). Germline V gives CDR1 WNHNN, CDR2 SYGVQD (reference sequence). V gave up 1 base and J gave up 0 bases, with 7 bases separating them. The CDR3 sequence is 15 residues long. The CDR3 loop is CASSEWGLAKNIQYF. CDR3 DNA sequence: TGCGCCAGCAGTGAGTGGGGACTAGCCAAAAACATTCAGTACTTC.

This chain connects TRBV5-4 to TRBJ2-3, with 8 bases identical to TRBD2. This CDR3 is built from 15 residues. The V gene end was trimmed by 4 bases and the J gene end by 0 bases; junction bases not matched to a gene: 4. Germline-derived CDR1 and CDR2 are SGHNT and YYREEE (reference sequence). The CDR3 sequence is CASSHGGVSTDTQYF. In DNA, the CDR3 is TGTGCCAGCAGCCACGGGGGGGTCAGCACAGATACGCAGTATTTT.

This chain joins TRBV27 and TRBJ2-2, with 12 bases identical to TRBD2. This CDR3 comprises 15 residues. J lost 6 bases, V lost 8 bases, and 7 bases had no gene match. From germline, CDR1 is MNHEY and CDR2 SMNVEV (reference sequence). DNA of the CDR3: TGTGCCAGCGGAAGACTAGCGGGAGTCGCCGGGGAGCTGTTTTTT. Amino acid sequence: CASGRLAGVAGELFF.